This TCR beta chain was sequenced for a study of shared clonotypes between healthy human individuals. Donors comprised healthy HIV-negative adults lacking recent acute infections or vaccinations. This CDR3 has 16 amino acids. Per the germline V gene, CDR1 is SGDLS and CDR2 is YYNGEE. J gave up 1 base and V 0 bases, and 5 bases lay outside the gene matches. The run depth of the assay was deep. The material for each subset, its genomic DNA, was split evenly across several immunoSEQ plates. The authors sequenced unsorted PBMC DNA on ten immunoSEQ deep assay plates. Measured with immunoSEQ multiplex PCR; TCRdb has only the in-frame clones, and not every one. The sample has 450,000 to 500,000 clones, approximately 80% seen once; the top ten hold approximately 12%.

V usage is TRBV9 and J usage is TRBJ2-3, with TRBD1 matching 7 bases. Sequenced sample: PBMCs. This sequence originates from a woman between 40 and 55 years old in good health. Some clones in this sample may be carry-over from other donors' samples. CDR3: CASSVGVGTGTDTQYF. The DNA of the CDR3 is TGTGCCAGCAGCGTAGGGGTCGGGACAGGCACAGATACGCAGTATTTT.